The clone carrying this TCR beta chain was counted between two and nine times. Its antigen is unidentified. This entry comes from a study of T cell responses to AZD1222 COVID-19 vaccine. Study-wide findings and caveats: Repertoire collection took place solely once the T cell response had peaked. Two doses of AZD1222 preceded a rise in Spike-specific TCR breadth and depth. Mapped onto spike, vaccine-associated CD4 TCRs spanned it and were dominant at 160-218 and 743-854. White British ancestry dominated among donors, who included more females, and clonal diversity was possibly underestimated.

Clones were sequenced by immunoSEQ multiplex PCR, and TCRdb holds only the in-frame ones, with some missing. The top ten clones hold about 12% of a sample with 55,000 to 70,000 clones, 80% to 85% of them seen once. Germline V lookup: CDR1 SGHTA, CDR2 FQGNSA. There are 17 residues in the CDR3. The V gene end was trimmed by 5 bases and the J gene end by 3 bases; junction bases not matched to a gene: 12. The TCR sequence derives from an adult in good health. The starting material was peripheral blood, obtained on day 0 of AZD1222 vaccination. The gene calls are TRBV7-2 and TRBJ1-3; 8 bases fit TRBD1. The CDR3 DNA is TGTGCCAGCAGCATACTGGGACAGGCAGATGATGGAAACACCATATATTTT. It specifies CASSILGQADDGNTIYF.